What follows are 15 T cell receptor beta chains derived from one specimen sequenced in a study of T cell changes during pregnancy in multiple sclerosis. Clones were read by immunoSEQ multiplex PCR, and TCRdb kept only the in-frame ones, dropping some. Of 35,000 or so clones in the sample, approximately 90% were seen once. The sample in question was CD4+ T cells from peripheral blood mononuclear cells, obtained in the third trimester of pregnancy. These receptors originate from a female donor in good health, enrolled as a control in a pregnancy study.

V and J are TRBV10-1 and TRBJ2-1, with 7 bases lining up with TRBD1. Germline trimming cut 6 bases from V and 6 bases from J; bases unmatched to any gene: 14. There are 16 residues in the CDR3. Germline CDR1 is WNHNN and CDR2 is SYGVQD (reference sequence). Written as DNA, the CDR3 is TGCGCCAGCAGAGACGGCCGACAGGGAATCGGCAATGAGCAGTTCTTC. It encodes CASRDGRQGIGNEQFF.

This chain links TRBV6-5 with TRBJ1-3, with 8 bases that match TRBD1. This CDR3 contains 14 residues. The J segment lost 8 bases and the V segment lost 6 bases, leaving 9 bases of the junction unmatched. Germline V gives CDR1 MNHEY, CDR2 SVGAGI. This chain's CDR3 is CASSPVQGEYTIYF. For the CDR3, the DNA is TGTGCCAGCAGCCCGGTACAGGGGGAATACACCATATATTTT.

The chain is built from TRBV4-1 and TRBJ2-1, with a weak D call TRBD1 (6 bases). CDR1 MGHRA and CDR2 YSYEKL come from the germline V gene. The CDR3 is 13 residues long. With 3 bases removed from V and 8 bases from J, the gap between germline ends came to 11 bases. CDR3 in amino acids: CASSHTGNDEQFF. CDR3 bases: TGCGCCAGCAGCCATACAGGGAACGATGAGCAGTTCTTC.

The rearrangement links TRBV6-1 to TRBJ2-2; maybe TRBD2 (6 bases). This CDR3 region has 17 residues. Per germline, CDR1 MNHNS and CDR2 SASEGT. V dropped 2 bases and J dropped 5 bases, with 18 bases sitting between them. The CDR3 is CASSELVTSRGTGELFF. The DNA of the CDR3 is TGTGCCAGCAGTGAACTAGTAACTAGCAGAGGTACCGGGGAGCTGTTTTTT.

The CDR3 nucleotides are TGTGCCAGCAGTCCTTATAACCGGGGGGGCCTGTCAGATACGCAGTATTTT. Amino acid sequence: CASSPYNRGGLSDTQYF. This chain connects TRBV27 to TRBJ2-3; 8 bases line up with TRBD2. The CDR3 spans 17 residues. The V and J ends lost 5 bases and 4 bases, in that order; junction bases with no gene match: 14. The germline gives CDR1 MNHEY, CDR2 SMNVEV (reference sequence).

This clone was counted once. CDR3 residues: CASSPWGQGQETQYF. In DNA form, the CDR3 reads TGTGCCAGCAGCCCATGGGGACAGGGCCAAGAGACCCAGTACTTC. The rearrangement uses TRBV5-4 and TRBJ2-5; 9 nucleotides align to TRBD1. This CDR3 has 15 amino acids. CDR1 and CDR2 (germline): SGHNT, YYREEE (reference sequence). V shed 4 bases and J 1 base; nucleotides not matched to a gene: 5.

CDR3 protein: CRLESGPEQYF. CDR3 DNA: TGCAGACTCGAGAGCGGCCCCGAGCAGTACTTC. The chain links TRBV20-1 to TRBJ2-7, with D perhaps TRBD2 (5 bases). The CDR3 runs to 11 residues. CDR1 and CDR2 (germline): DFQATT, SNEGSKA (reference sequence).

The genes are TRBV5-1 and TRBJ2-1; 15 positions agree with TRBD2. In germline, CDR1 is SGHRS, CDR2 YFSETQ. The trim removed 0 bases at V and 7 bases at J, leaving 8 bases unmatched. The CDR3 has 18 residues. CDR3 sequence: CASSLARTSGGALNEQFF. CDR3 nucleotide sequence: TGCGCCAGCAGCTTGGCGAGGACTAGCGGGGGGGCCTTGAATGAGCAGTTCTTC.

The chain couples TRBV27 to TRBJ1-1; a possible D gene is TRBD1 (5 bases). The CDR3 is 17 residues long. The V end was cut by 5 bases, the J end by 0 bases, with 19 bases between. CDR1 and CDR2 from the germline V gene are MNHEY and SMNVEV (reference sequence). The CDR3 loop is CASSTGRGLGMNTEAFF. CDR3 sequence (DNA): TGTGCCAGCAGTACGGGGCGGGGTTTGGGGATGAACACTGAAGCTTTCTTT.

This clone was observed a single time. The chain uses TRBV7-2 and TRBJ1-6; no clear D gene. Germline V lookup: CDR1 SGHTA, CDR2 FQGNSA. V was cut by 4 bases and J by 11 bases, with 15 bases left in between. The CDR3 has 14 amino acids. Written as DNA, the CDR3 is TGTGCCAGCAGCTCTCAGGAGGGCTCGACACCCCTCCACTTT. Translating it yields CASSSQEGSTPLHF.

This clone has a single count. The CDR3 protein is CASSLTSSGNTIYF. CDR3 nucleotide sequence: TGCGCCAGCAGCTTGACCAGCTCTGGAAACACCATATATTTT. The chain employs TRBV5-1 and TRBJ1-3; D uncertain. The CDR3 is 14 amino acids. Germline lookup yields CDR1 SGHRS and CDR2 YFSETQ. Trimming took 1 base from V and 0 from J, leaving 5 bases between them.

With regard to this clone: Other nucleotide sequences from this sample produce the same CDR3. The genes are TRBV28 and TRBJ2-7; D is unresolved. The germline V and J ends were trimmed by 6 bases and 0 bases, with 6 bases remaining between them. There are 12 residues in the CDR3. CDR1 and CDR2 from the germline V gene are MDHEN and SYDVKM. CDR3 loop: CASSLSSYEQYF. In DNA, the CDR3 is TGTGCCAGCAGCCTGAGCTCCTACGAGCAGTACTTC.

The CDR3 spells CASSLDSGSTGELFF. CDR3 nucleotide sequence: TGCGCCAGCAGCTTGGATAGCGGGAGTACCGGGGAGCTGTTTTTT. This chain joins TRBV5-1 and TRBJ2-2, with 9 bases lining up with TRBD2. Germline V gene sequence: CDR1 SGHRS, CDR2 YFSETQ. V was pared by 0 bases and J by 5 bases, with 2 bases of the junction left unmatched. The CDR3 covers 15 residues.

This rearrangement joins TRBV5-8 to TRBJ2-7; TRBD1 matches 8 bases. CDR1 and CDR2 from the germline V gene are SGHTS and YDEGEE. V dropped 0 bases and J dropped 4; count of bases not matched to a gene: 3. The CDR3 is 14 amino acids. CDR3: CASSLGQGMYEQYF. The CDR3 DNA reads as TGTGCCAGCAGCTTGGGACAGGGGATGTACGAGCAGTACTTC.

The rearrangement joins TRBV18 to TRBJ1-4; weak D call: TRBD1 (6 bases). This CDR3 is 15 amino acids long. Germline loops: CDR1 KGHSH, CDR2 LQKENI. V lost 5 bases and J 7 bases, leaving 17 bases between the germline ends. As DNA, the CDR3 is TGTGCCAGCTCATCGAATTTCAGGGGCGGTGAAAAACTGTTTTTT. It specifies CASSSNFRGGEKLFF.